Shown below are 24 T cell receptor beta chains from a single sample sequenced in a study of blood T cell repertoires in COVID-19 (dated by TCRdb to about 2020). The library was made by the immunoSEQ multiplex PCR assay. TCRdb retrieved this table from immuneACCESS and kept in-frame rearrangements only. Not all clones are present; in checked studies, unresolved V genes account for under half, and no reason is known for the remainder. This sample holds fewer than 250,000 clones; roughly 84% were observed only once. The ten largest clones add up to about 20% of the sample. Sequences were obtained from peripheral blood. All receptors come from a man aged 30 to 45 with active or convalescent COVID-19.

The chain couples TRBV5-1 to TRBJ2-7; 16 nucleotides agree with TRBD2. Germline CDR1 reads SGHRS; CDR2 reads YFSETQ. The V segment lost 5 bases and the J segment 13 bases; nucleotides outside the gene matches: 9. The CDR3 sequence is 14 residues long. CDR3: CASRTGLAGGDPYF. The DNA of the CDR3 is TGCGCCAGCAGAACGGGACTAGCGGGAGGGGACCCATACTTC.

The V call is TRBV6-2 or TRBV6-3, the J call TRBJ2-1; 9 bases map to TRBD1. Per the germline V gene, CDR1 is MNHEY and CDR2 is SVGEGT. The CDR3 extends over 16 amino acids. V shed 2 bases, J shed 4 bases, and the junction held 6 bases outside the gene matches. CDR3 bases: TGTGCCAGCAGTTACCCCAGGGGACAGGGATACAATGAGCAGTTCTTC. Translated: CASSYPRGQGYNEQFF.

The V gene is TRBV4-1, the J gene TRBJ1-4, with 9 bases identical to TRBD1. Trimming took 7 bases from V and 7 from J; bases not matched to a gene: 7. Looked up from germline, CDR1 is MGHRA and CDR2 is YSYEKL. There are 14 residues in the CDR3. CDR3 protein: CASTETGGFEKLFF. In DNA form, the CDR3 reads TGCGCCAGCACCGAAACAGGGGGCTTTGAAAAACTGTTTTTT.

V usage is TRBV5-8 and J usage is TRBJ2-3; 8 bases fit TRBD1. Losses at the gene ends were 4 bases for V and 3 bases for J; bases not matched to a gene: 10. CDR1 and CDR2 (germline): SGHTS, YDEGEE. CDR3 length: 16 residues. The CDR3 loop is CASSPGTGQRTDTQYF. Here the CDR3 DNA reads TGTGCCAGCAGCCCGGGGACAGGACAACGAACAGATACGCAGTATTTT.

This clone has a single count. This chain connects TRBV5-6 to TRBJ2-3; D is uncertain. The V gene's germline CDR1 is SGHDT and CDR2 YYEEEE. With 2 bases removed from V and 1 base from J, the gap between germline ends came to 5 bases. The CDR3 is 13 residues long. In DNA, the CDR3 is TGTGCCAGCAGCTTAACGGGCACAGATACGCAGTATTTT. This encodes CASSLTGTDTQYF.

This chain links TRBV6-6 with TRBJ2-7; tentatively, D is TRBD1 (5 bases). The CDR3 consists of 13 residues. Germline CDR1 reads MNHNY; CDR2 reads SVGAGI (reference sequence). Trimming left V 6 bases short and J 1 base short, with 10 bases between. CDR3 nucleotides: TGTGCCAGCAGCCTTGGACATTCCTACGAGCAGTACTTC. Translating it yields CASSLGHSYEQYF.

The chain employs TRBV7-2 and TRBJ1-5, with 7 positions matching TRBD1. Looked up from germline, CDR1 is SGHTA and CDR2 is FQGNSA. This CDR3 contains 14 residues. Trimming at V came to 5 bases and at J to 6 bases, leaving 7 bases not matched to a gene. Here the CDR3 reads CASSDRQGLQPQHF. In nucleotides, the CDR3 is TGTGCCAGCAGCGACCGACAGGGCCTTCAGCCCCAGCATTTT.

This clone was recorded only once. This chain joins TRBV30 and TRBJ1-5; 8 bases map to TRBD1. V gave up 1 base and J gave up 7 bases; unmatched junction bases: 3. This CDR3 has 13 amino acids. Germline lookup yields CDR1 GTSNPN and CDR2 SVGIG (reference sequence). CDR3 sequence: CAWSDRGDQPQHF. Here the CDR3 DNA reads TGTGCCTGGAGTGACAGGGGGGACCAGCCCCAGCATTTT.

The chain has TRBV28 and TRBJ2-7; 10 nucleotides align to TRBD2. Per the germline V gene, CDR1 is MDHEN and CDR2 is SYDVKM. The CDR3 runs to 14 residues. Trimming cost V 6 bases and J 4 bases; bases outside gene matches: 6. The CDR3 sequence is CASRGAGGRYEQYF. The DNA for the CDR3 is TGTGCCAGCAGAGGAGCGGGAGGGCGGTACGAGCAGTACTTC.

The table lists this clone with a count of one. The chain's CDR3 is CASSLVGQGAVGELFF. Here the CDR3 DNA reads TGTGCCAGCAGCTTGGTGGGTCAGGGGGCCGTCGGGGAGCTGTTTTTT. The V gene is TRBV7-8, the J gene TRBJ2-2; 8 positions agree with TRBD1. V shed 3 bases, J shed 7 bases, and the junction held 10 bases outside the gene matches. CDR3 length: 16 amino acids. The germline gives CDR1 SGHVS, CDR2 FQNEAQ.

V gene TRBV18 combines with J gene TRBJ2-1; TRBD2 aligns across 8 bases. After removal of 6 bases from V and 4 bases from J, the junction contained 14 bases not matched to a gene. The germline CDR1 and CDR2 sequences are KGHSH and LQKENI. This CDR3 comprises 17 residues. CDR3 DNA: TGTGCCAGCTCCCAGCGGGGGTCGGGAGGGCCGTACAATGAGCAGTTCTTC. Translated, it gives CASSQRGSGGPYNEQFF.

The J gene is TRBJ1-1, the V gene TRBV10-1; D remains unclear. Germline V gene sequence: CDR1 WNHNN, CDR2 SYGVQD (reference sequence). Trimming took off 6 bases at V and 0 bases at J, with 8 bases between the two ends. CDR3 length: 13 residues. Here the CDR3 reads CASRADMNTEAFF. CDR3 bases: TGCGCCAGCAGAGCAGACATGAACACTGAAGCTTTCTTT.

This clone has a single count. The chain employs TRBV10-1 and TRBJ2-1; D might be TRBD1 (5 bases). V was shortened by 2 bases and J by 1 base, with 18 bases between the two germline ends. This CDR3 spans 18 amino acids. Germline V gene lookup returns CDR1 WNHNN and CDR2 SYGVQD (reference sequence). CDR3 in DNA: TGCGCCAGCAGTGAGCCTGGATCCAGGGTGGGTTCCTACAATGAGCAGTTCTTC. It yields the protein CASSEPGSRVGSYNEQFF.

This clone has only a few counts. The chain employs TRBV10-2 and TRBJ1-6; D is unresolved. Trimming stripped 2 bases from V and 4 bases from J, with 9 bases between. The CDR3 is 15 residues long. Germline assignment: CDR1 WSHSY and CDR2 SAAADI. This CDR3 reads CASSEGEVYNSPLHF. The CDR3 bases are TGCGCCAGCAGTGAGGGAGAGGTGTATAATTCACCCCTCCACTTT.

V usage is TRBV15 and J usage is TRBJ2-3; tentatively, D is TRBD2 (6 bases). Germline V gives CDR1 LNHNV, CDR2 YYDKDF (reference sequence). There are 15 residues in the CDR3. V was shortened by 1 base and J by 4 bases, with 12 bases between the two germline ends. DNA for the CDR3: TGTGCCACCAGCAGAGTCGGGAGCGGCTCAGATACGCAGTATTTT. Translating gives CATSRVGSGSDTQYF.

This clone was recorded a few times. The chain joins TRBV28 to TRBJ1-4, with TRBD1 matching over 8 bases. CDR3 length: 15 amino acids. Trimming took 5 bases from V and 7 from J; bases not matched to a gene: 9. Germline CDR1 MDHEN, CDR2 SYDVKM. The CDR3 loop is CASSLTTGGGEKLFF. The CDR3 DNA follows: TGTGCCAGCAGTCTTACCACAGGGGGGGGTGAAAAACTGTTTTTT.

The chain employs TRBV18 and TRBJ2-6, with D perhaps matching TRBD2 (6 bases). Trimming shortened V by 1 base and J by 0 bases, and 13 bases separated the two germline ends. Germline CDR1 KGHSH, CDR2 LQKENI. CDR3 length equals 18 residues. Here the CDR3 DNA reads TGTGCCAGCTCACCACAGGAGGGACCTCGCTCTGGGGCCAACGTCCTGACTTTC. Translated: CASSPQEGPRSGANVLTF.

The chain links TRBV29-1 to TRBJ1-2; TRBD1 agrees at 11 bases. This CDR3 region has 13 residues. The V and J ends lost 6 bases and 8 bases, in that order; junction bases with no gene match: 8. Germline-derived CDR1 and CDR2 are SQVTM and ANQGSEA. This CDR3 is CSVSGQGVWGYTF. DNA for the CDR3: TGCAGCGTGTCGGGACAGGGGGTCTGGGGCTACACCTTC.

The CDR3 bases are TGTGCCAGCAGCTTGGTGGGCTCCCCTAACAATGAGCAGTTCTTC. Its protein product is CASSLVGSPNNEQFF. V is TRBV5-4 and J is TRBJ2-1; D remains ambiguous. Germline assignment: CDR1 SGHNT and CDR2 YYREEE (reference sequence). There are 15 residues in the CDR3. Trimming pared 0 bases from V and 5 bases from J, leaving 12 bases between.

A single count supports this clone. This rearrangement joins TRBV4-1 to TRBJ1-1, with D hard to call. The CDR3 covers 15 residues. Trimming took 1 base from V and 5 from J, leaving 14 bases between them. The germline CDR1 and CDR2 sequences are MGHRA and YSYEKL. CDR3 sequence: CASSQGQVSWTEAFF. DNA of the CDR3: TGCGCCAGCAGCCAAGGACAAGTTTCGTGGACTGAAGCTTTCTTT.

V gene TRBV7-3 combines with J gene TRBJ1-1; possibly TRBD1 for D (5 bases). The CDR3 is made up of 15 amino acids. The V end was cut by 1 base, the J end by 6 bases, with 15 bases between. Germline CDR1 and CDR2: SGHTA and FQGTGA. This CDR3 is CASSLSIGVRAEAFF. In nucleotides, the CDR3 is TGTGCCAGCAGCTTAAGCATAGGGGTTAGGGCTGAAGCTTTCTTT.

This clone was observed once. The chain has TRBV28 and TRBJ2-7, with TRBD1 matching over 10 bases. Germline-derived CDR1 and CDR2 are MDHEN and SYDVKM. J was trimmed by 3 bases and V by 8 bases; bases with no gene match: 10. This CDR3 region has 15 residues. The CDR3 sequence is CASFQSGTGVYEQYF. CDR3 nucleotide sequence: TGTGCCAGCTTTCAGTCAGGGACAGGGGTCTACGAGCAGTACTTC.

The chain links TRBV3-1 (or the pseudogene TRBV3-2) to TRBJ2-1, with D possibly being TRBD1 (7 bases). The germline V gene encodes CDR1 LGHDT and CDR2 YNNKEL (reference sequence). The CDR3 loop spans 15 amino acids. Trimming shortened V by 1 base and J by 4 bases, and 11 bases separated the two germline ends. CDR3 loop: CASSQGRGTYNEQFF. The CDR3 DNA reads TGTGCCAGCAGCCAAGGCAGGGGGACTTACAATGAGCAGTTCTTC.

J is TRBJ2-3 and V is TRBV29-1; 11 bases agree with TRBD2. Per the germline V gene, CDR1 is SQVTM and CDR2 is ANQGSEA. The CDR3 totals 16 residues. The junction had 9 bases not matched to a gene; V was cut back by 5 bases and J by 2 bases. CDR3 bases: TGCAGCGTTACCGGACTAGCGGGTGAACACACAGATACGCAGTATTTT. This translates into CSVTGLAGEHTDTQYF.